This T cell receptor beta chain derives from a study of blood T cell repertoires in COVID-19. At the level of the study: Samples taken during acute and convalescent COVID-19 were collected in the United States, Italy and Spain. In each case, the material was cDNA or gDNA derived from T cells, B-cell-depleted T cells, or PBMCs.

V was shortened by 2 bases and J by 0 bases, with 18 bases between the two germline ends. CDR1 and CDR2 (germline): SGDLS, YYNGEE. CDR3 length: 18 amino acids. Profiling relied on immunoSEQ multiplex PCR, and the TCRdb table lists in-frame clones only, not all of them. This table holds approximately 100,000 clones, around 80% found once. The sequenced material came from peripheral blood. This receptor was obtained from a man aged 60 to 75 with acute or convalescent COVID-19. The V and J genes are TRBV9 and TRBJ2-1, with D possibly matching TRBD1 (6 bases). CDR3 region: CASSVGFGGQSSYNEQFF. The CDR3 DNA sequence: TGTGCCAGCAGCGTTGGGTTTGGGGGCCAGAGCTCCTACAATGAGCAGTTCTTC.